A single sample gave rise to the 3 T cell receptor beta chains below, sequenced in a study of Graves' ophthalmopathy and Graves' hyperthyroidism. The sequenced template was RNA, covering the TCR beta CDR3 region. The authors performed first-round RT-PCR with HTBI primers and then a second-round multiplex PCR. A single record per CDR3 protein comes from TCRdb applying MiXCR to the multiplex PCR reads. The table lists 600,000 to 950,000 distinct CDR3 sequences, around 40% of them singletons. Material for sequencing was peripheral blood. The receptors derive from an adult man with Graves' ophthalmopathy.

This clonotype was counted between two and nine times. The J gene is TRBJ1-4, the V gene TRBV4-1, with 10 bases aligning to TRBD1. CDR1 is MGHRA and CDR2 is YSYEKL in the germline V gene. V trimming: 1 base; J trimming: 8 bases; junction bases outside the gene matches: 4. The CDR3 totals 15 residues. CDR3 DNA sequence: TGCGCCAGCAGCCAAGCCGGGACAGGGGTGGAAAAACTGTTTTTT. As protein: CASSQAGTGVEKLFF.

The table lists this clonotype with many counts. The rearrangement uses TRBV15 and TRBJ1-5; the D is unclear. The germline V gene encodes CDR1 LNHNV and CDR2 YYDKDF (reference sequence). Between the trimmed V and J ends, which lost 4 bases and 7 bases, there was a span of 20 bases. The CDR3 contains 16 residues. The CDR3 DNA follows: TGTGCCACCAGCACCTTATCCGTAAGGGTAGGACAGCCCCAGCATTTT. Protein: CATSTLSVRVGQPQHF. The variable domain in full, completed from reference TRBV15 and TRBJ1-5, reads DAMVIQNPRYQVTQFGKPVTLSCSQTLNHNVMYWYQQKSSQAPKLLFHYYDKDFNNEADTPDNFQSRRPNTSFCFLDIRSPGLGDTAMYLCATSTLSVRVGQPQHFGDGTRLSIL.

The V call is TRBV7-2, the J call TRBJ2-7, with TRBD1 matching 9 bases. CDR1 and CDR2 (germline): SGHTA, FQGNSA. Trimming removed 5 bases from V and 5 bases from J; junction bases left unmatched: 10. This CDR3 has 15 amino acids. CDR3 region: CASSPGGTGLHEQYF. CDR3 nucleotide sequence: TGTGCCAGCAGCCCTGGGGGGACAGGGTTACACGAGCAGTACTTC.